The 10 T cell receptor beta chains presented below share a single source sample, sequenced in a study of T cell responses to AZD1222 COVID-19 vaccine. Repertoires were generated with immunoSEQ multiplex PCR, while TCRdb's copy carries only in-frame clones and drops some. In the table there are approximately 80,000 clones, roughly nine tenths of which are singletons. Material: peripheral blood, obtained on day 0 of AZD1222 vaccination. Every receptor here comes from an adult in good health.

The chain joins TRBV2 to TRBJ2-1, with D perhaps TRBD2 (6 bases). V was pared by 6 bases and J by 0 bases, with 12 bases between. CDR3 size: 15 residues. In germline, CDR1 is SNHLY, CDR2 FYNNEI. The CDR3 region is CASSLGGFSYNEQFF. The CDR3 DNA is TGTGCCAGCAGCCTGGGGGGTTTCTCCTACAATGAGCAGTTCTTC.

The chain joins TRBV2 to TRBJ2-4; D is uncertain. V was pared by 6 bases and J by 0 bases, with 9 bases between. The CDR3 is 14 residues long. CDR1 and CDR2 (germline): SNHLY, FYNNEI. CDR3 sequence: CASRDTEAKNIQYF. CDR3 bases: TGTGCCAGCAGGGATACTGAAGCCAAAAACATTCAGTACTTC.

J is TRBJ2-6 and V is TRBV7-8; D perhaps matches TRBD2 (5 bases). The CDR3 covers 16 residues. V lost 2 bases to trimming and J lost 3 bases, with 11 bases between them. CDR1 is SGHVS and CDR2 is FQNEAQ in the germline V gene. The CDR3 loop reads CASSLIATSGANVLTF. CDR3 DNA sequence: TGTGCCAGCAGCTTAATAGCTACTAGTGGGGCCAACGTCCTGACTTTC.

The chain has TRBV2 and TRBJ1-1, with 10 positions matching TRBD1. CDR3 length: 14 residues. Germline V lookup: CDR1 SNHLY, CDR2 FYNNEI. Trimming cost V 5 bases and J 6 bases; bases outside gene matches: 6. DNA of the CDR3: TGTGCCAGCAGTCAAGACAGGGGGCTGTCTGAAGCTTTCTTT. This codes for CASSQDRGLSEAFF.

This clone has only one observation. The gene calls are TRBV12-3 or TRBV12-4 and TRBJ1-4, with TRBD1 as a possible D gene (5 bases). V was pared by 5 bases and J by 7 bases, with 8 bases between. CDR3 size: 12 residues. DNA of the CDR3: TGTGCCAGCAGTCCGGGGGGTGAAAAACTGTTTTTT. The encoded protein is CASSPGGEKLFF.

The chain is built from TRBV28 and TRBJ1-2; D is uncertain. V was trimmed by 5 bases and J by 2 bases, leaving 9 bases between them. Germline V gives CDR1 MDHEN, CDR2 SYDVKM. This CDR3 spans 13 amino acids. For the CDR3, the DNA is TGTGCCAGCAGTCCCCATGAGAACTATGGCTACACCTTC. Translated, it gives CASSPHENYGYTF.

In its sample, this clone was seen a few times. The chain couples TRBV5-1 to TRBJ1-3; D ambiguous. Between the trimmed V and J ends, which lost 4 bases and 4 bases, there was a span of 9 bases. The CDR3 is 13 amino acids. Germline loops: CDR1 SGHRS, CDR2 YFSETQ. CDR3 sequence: CASSPQTGNTIYF. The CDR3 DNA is TGCGCCAGCAGCCCTCAGACGGGAAACACCATATATTTT.

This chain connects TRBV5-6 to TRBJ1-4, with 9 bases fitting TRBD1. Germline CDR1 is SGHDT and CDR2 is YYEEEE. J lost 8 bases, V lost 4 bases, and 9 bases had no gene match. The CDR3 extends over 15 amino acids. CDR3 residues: CASSRDRVGGEKLFF. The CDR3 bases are TGTGCCAGCAGCCGGGACAGGGTAGGAGGAGAAAAACTGTTTTTT.

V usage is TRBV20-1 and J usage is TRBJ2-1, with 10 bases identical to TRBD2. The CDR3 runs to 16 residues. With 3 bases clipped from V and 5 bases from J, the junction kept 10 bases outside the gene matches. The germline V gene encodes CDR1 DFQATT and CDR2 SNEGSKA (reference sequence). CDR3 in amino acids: CSASGRLAGANNEQFF. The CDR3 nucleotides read TGCAGTGCTAGTGGGAGGCTAGCGGGAGCCAACAATGAGCAGTTCTTC.

In DNA form, the CDR3 reads TGTGCCATCACCGCAACCCGACAGGGTGGAAATTCACCCCTCCACTTT. This translates into CAITATRQGGNSPLHF. The V and J genes are TRBV10-3 and TRBJ1-6, with 7 bases fitting TRBD1. J gave up 7 bases and V 7 bases, and 13 bases lay outside the gene matches. The CDR3 is made up of 16 amino acids. Looked up from germline, CDR1 is ENHRY and CDR2 is SYGVKD.